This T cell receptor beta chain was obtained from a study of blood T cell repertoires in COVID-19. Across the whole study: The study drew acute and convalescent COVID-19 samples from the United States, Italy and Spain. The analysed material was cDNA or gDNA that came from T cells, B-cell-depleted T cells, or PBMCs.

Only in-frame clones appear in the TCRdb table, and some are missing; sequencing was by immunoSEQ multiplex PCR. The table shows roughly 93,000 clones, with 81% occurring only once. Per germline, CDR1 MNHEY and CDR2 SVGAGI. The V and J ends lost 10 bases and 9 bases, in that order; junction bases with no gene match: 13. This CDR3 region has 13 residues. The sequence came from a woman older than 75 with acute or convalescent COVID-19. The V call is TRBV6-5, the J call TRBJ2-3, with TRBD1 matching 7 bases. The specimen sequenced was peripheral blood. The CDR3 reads CATLGARGRTQYF. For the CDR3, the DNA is TGTGCCACCCTAGGGGCAAGGGGGCGGACGCAGTATTTT.